Listed below are T cell receptor beta chains from one sample, sequenced in a study of T cell changes during pregnancy in multiple sclerosis. Some clones are missing from TCRdb's copy, which holds only in-frame ones; the method was immunoSEQ multiplex PCR. Of around 71,000 clones listed, under 95% are singletons. The material sequenced was peripheral blood, taken after pregnancy. These receptor sequences come from a female donor with multiple sclerosis, enrolled in a pregnancy study. The CDR3 runs from the conserved cysteine through the conserved F or W. D genes are given only for firm matches. Some rows have no size entry. The others give once, few or many, or a class for an expanded clone.

.,.,TRBV14,TRBJ1-2,CASSPQRGRDKIGYTF,TGTGCCAGCAGCCCCCAAAGGGGCAGGGATAAAATTGGCTACACCTTC
.,TRBD2,TRBV5-4,TRBJ2-3,CASSPRTSGRATDTQYF,TGTGCCAGCAGCCCTAGGACTAGCGGGAGGGCCACAGATACGCAGTATTTT
once,.,TRBV2,TRBJ1-6,CASSPGGPNSPLHF,TGTGCCAGCAGTCCGGGGGGCCCTAATTCACCCCTCCACTTT
.,.,TRBV6-4,TRBJ2-4,CASSIPRGGRAKNIQYF,TGTGCCAGCTCAATCCCACGGGGAGGAAGAGCCAAAAACATTCAGTACTTC
.,TRBD2,TRBV28,TRBJ2-1,CASSLTSGSDEQFF,TGTGCCAGCAGCCTGACTAGCGGGAGTGATGAGCAGTTCTTC
.,TRBD1,TRBV11-3,TRBJ2-5,CASSLVQGETQYF,TGTGCCAGCAGCTTAGTACAGGGGGAGACCCAGTACTTC
.,TRBD2,TRBV28,TRBJ2-7,CASRPAGGSHSYEQYF,TGTGCCAGCAGACCTGCGGGGGGTTCCCACTCCTACGAGCAGTACTTC
.,.,TRBV5-6,TRBJ1-1,CASSRGIRGLGTEAFF,TGTGCCAGCAGCCGAGGAATTCGGGGTTTGGGCACTGAAGCTTTCTTT
many,TRBD1,TRBV28,TRBJ1-1,CASKRDRRNTEAFF,TGTGCCAGCAAGCGGGACAGGAGGAACACTGAAGCTTTCTTT
.,TRBD2,TRBV19,TRBJ2-7,CASSIGLAGAYEQYF,TGTGCCAGTAGTATTGGCCTAGCGGGAGCCTACGAGCAGTACTTC
.,TRBD2,TRBV6-1,TRBJ2-5,CASSELAGGQETQYF,TGTGCCAGCAGTGAACTAGCGGGAGGGCAAGAGACCCAGTACTTC
.,TRBD1,TRBV5-1,TRBJ1-2,CASSSGGQGGYGYTF,TGCGCCAGCAGCTCCGGAGGACAGGGAGGCTATGGCTACACCTTC
few,.,TRBV19,TRBJ1-4,CASSIFANRVEKLFF,TGTGCCAGTAGTATATTTGCAAATCGAGTAGAAAAACTGTTTTTT
.,.,TRBV4-1,TRBJ2-5,CASSQERGAYQETQYF,TGCGCCAGCAGCCAAGAACGGGGGGCCTACCAAGAGACCCAGTACTTC
.,.,TRBV7-9,TRBJ2-6,CASSFRVSGANVLTF,TGTGCCAGCAGCTTCCGGGTCTCTGGGGCCAACGTCCTGACTTTC
.,TRBD2,TRBV27,TRBJ2-7,CASSREAGGPHYEQYF,TGTGCCAGCAGTAGGGAAGCGGGAGGGCCTCATTACGAGCAGTACTTC
.,TRBD2,TRBV5-1,TRBJ2-5,CASSPGLAGGQETQYF,TGCGCCAGCAGCCCGGGACTAGCGGGAGGGCAGGAAACCCAGTACTTC